This TCR beta chain was captured in a study of T cell repertoires in cytomegalovirus infection. Study at large: Both CMV infection and a matching HLA type were indicated by public TCR beta signatures.

From the reads, TCRdb called clonotypes with MiXCR, one entry per CDR3 protein. The sample lists approximately 590,000 distinct CDR3 sequences, approximately 40% occurring once. This clonotype was observed a handful of times. Its antigen remains unidentified. This CDR3 has 18 amino acids. V was clipped by 2 bases and J by 0 bases; unmatched bases: 6. CDR1 is SGHTA and CDR2 is FQGNSA in the germline V gene. The V and J genes are TRBV7-2 and TRBJ2-3, with 12 nucleotides matching TRBD2. This sequence originates from a human donor in good health (CMV status not recorded). Some clones in this sample may be carry-over from other donors' samples. Sample: cultured PBMCs, taken from culture after CMV antigen stimulation. The CDR3 loop is CASSLRLAGATSTDTQYF. The DNA of the CDR3 is TGTGCCAGCAGCTTAAGACTAGCGGGGGCCACTAGCACAGATACGCAGTATTTT.